This T cell receptor (beta chain) came from a study of CD8+CD57+ T cells in acquired aplastic anemia. In the study overall: DNA per sorted CD4+ or CD8+ sample ranged about 0.2 to 30 ug, averaging about 2.9 ug. Notes on the study in general: There were fewer than 35 CD8+ CDR3 sequences that occurred in both patients and controls.

Profiling of TCR beta VDJ combinations and CDR3 sequences used genomic DNA as template. TCRdb reanalysed the reads using MiXCR and keeps one entry per CDR3 protein. This sample has under 350,000 distinct CDR3 sequences; roughly three fifths occur once, and the top ten carry 8%. Regarding this clonotype: Its antigen remains unidentified.

The sample was sorted CD4+, CD8+, or CD8+CD57+ T cells (not recorded which) from PBMCs. This TCR was recovered from a human donor with severe aplastic anemia or a healthy control (not recorded which).

CDR3 sequence (DNA): TGTGCCAGCAGCTCCAACTCCCAGACGCAGTATTTT. It encodes CASSSNSQTQYF. The chain joins TRBV7-8 to TRBJ2-3; D call uncertain. Between the trimmed V and J ends, which lost 4 bases and 9 bases, there was a span of 11 bases. The CDR3 contains 12 residues. Germline V gene data show CDR1 as SGHVS and CDR2 as FQNEAQ.